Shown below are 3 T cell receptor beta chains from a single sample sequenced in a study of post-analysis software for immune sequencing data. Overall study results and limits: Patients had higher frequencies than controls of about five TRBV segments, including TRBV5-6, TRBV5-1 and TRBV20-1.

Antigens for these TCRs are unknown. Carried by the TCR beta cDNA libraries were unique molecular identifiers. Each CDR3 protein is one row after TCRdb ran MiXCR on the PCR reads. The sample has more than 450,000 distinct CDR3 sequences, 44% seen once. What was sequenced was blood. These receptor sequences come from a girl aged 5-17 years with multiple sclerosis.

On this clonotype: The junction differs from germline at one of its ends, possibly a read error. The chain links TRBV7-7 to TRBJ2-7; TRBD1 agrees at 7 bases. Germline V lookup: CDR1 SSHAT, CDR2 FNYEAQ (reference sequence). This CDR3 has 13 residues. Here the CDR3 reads CASSKTGSYEQYF. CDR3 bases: TGTGCTAGCAGCAAGACAGGGAGCTACGAGCAGTACTTC. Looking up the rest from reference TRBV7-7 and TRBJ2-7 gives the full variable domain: GAGVSQSPRYKVTKRGQDVTLRCDPISSHATLYWYQQALGQGPEFLTYFNYEAQPDKSGLPSDRFSAERPEGSISTLTIQRTEQRDSAMYRCASSKTGSYEQYFGPGTRLTVT.

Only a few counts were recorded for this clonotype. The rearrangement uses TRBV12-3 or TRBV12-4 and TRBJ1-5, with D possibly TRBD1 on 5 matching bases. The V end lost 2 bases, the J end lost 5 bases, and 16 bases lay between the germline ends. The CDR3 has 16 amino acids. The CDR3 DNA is TGTGCCAGCAGTTTAATCCCGGGCCCGGGGGATCAGCCCCAGCATTTT. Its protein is CASSLIPGPGDQPQHF.

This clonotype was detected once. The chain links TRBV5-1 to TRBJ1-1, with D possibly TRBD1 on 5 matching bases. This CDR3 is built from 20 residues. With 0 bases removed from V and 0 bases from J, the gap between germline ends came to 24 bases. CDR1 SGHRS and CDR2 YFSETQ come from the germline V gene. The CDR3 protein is CASSLAGAPSALSLNTEAFF. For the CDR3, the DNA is TGCGCCAGCAGCTTGGCTGGGGCCCCTTCCGCTCTTTCCTTGAACACTGAAGCTTTCTTT.